This T cell receptor (beta chain) was observed in a study of blood T cells in healthy people across ages. With a J-beta primer mix and a sample-barcoded 5' primer, a second PCR ran 7 to 11 cycles. One entry per CDR3 protein, called by TCRdb with MiXCR from the 5' RACE reads. The sample yields roughly 1,000,000 distinct CDR3 sequences, about 25% seen once. Findings of the study overall: The study lacked donor CMV status, which possibly confounded expanded clonotype changes.

Notes on this clonotype: Its antigen is currently unknown.

These same records also appear under a second study, on T cells of mothers and their children. That investigation notes: Donation came from three healthy Caucasian mothers together with their six children. Both sample barcodes and 2-4 random nucleotides came from the M1S primer of the second PCR. Over 8 million reads per mother and roughly 3 million per child were obtained.

Sequencing was carried out using blood. The TCR sequence derives from a girl aged 2 to 9 in good health.

CDR3 sequence: CASSSQPTGRASGNTIYF. CDR3 in DNA: TGCGCCAGCAGCTCCCAACCCACGGGACGGGCTTCGGGAAACACCATATATTTT. The gene calls are TRBV5-1 and TRBJ1-3, with D maybe TRBD1 (5 bases). Deletions cut 3 bases from V and 4 bases from J, with 23 bases between. The CDR3 loop spans 18 amino acids. Germline loops: CDR1 SGHRS, CDR2 YFSETQ.